The clone carrying this TCR beta chain was counted ten times or more. V was pared by 5 bases and J by 5 bases, with 18 bases between. Germline lookup yields CDR1 SGHTA and CDR2 FQGNSA. The CDR3 is made up of 15 amino acids. Unique molecular identifiers featured in how the TCRbeta library was prepared. TCRdb processed the PCR reads anew with MiXCR; each CDR3 protein has one entry. The table lists almost 250,000 distinct CDR3 sequences, around 25% of them singletons. These data belong to a study of T-cell reconstitution after alpha-beta-depleted transplantation in children. The sequencing here drew on PBMCs, taken before TCRalphabeta/CD19-depleted stem cell transplant. The chain carries TRBV7-2 and TRBJ2-5; D perhaps matches TRBD2 (5 bases). This receptor was taken from a girl aged 2 to 10 with Fanconi anemia, due to receive a stem cell transplant. The CDR3 is CASSPVQGAAETQYF. In DNA form, the CDR3 reads TGTGCCAGCAGCCCTGTCCAAGGAGCGGCGGAGACCCAGTACTTC.